The 17 T cell receptor beta chains reported below all come from one sample, sequenced in a study of shared clonotypes between healthy human individuals. Assay: immunoSEQ multiplex PCR; the TCRdb copy retains only in-frame clones and omits some. This sample has about 1.5 million clones, with 98% found just once. Sequencing was carried out using naive CD4+ T cells sorted from blood. The subset denotes: CD45RA+ positively selected. The receptors stem from a man aged 25-45 years in good health.

The chain is built from TRBV9 and TRBJ2-1, with D possibly matching TRBD2 (5 bases). This CDR3 has 16 residues. Germline values: CDR1 SGDLS, CDR2 YYNGEE. Trimming left V 4 bases short and J 7 bases short, with 21 bases between. The CDR3 protein is CASSSRRDQYGNEQFF. The CDR3 DNA follows: TGTGCCAGCAGCTCCCGCCGGGATCAATACGGGAATGAGCAGTTCTTC.

The V call is TRBV11-3, the J call TRBJ1-5; D is unresolved. Germline CDR1 reads SGHNT; CDR2 reads YENEEA. There are 13 residues in the CDR3. The V end lost 4 bases, the J end lost 0 bases, and 4 bases lay between the germline ends. For the CDR3, the DNA is TGTGCCAGCAGCTCCTATAGCAATCAGCCCCAGCATTTT. Its protein is CASSSYSNQPQHF.

V usage is TRBV18 and J usage is TRBJ1-2; TRBD1 matches at 9 bases. Germline values: CDR1 KGHSH, CDR2 LQKENI. The CDR3 runs to 17 residues. J gave up 0 bases and V 3 bases, and 8 bases lay outside the gene matches. The DNA of the CDR3 is TGTGCCAGCTCACCTTCCGGGACAGGGCTTGCTAACTATGGCTACACCTTC. Its translation is CASSPSGTGLANYGYTF.

This chain links TRBV5-1 with TRBJ2-1; TRBD1 or TRBD2 may be the D gene (5 bases each). This CDR3 region has 15 residues. Per the germline V gene, CDR1 is SGHRS and CDR2 is YFSETQ. With 4 bases removed from V and 3 bases from J, the gap between germline ends came to 14 bases. CDR3 protein: CASSMGEASYNEQFF. The DNA of the CDR3 is TGCGCCAGCAGCATGGGGGAAGCGAGCTACAATGAGCAGTTCTTC. Looking up the rest from reference TRBV5-1 and TRBJ2-1 gives the full variable domain: KAGVTQTPRYLIKTRGQQVTLSCSPISGHRSVSWYQQTPGQGLQFLFEYFSETQRNKGNFPGRFSGRQFSNSRSEMNVSTLELGDSALYLCASSMGEASYNEQFFGPGTRLTVL.

The chain links TRBV4-1 to TRBJ2-2; D could derive from TRBD1 or TRBD2 (5 bases each). CDR1 and CDR2 from the germline V gene are MGHRA and YSYEKL. This CDR3 is 14 amino acids long. Trimming took off 0 bases at V and 6 bases at J, with 8 bases between the two ends. The CDR3 coding sequence is TGCGCCAGCAGCCAAGATCGAGGGGCCGGGGAGCTGTTTTTT. Translated, it gives CASSQDRGAGELFF.

Only a few counts were recorded for this clone. Other nucleotide sequences from this sample produce the same CDR3. The chain has TRBV5-1 and TRBJ1-5; TRBD1 matches at 8 bases. The CDR3 spans 13 residues. The germline V gene encodes CDR1 SGHRS and CDR2 YFSETQ. With 4 bases clipped from V and 4 bases from J, the junction kept 1 base outside the gene matches. CDR3 bases: TGCGCCAGCAGCCGGACAGGGAATCAGCCCCAGCATTTT. Amino acid sequence: CASSRTGNQPQHF.

Of note for this clone: The sample carries other DNA sequences with the same CDR3. The chain has TRBV15 and TRBJ2-5; D gene unclear. Germline V gene sequence: CDR1 LNHNV, CDR2 YYDKDF (reference sequence). V dropped 0 bases and J dropped 4 bases, with 3 bases sitting between them. This CDR3 contains 12 residues. CDR3 amino acids: CATSREGETQYF. CDR3 bases: TGTGCCACCAGCAGAGAAGGAGAGACCCAGTACTTC.

This rearrangement joins TRBV19 to TRBJ2-1, with 8 bases matching TRBD1. The germline V gene has CDR1 LNHDA and CDR2 SQIVND (reference sequence). CDR3 length equals 14 residues. V lost 6 bases to trimming and J lost 2 bases; unmatched junction nucleotides: 3. DNA of the CDR3: TGTGCCAGTAGGACAGGGGCCGCCTACAATGAGCAGTTCTTC. Protein sequence: CASRTGAAYNEQFF.

The chain links TRBV5-4 to TRBJ1-4; 7 nucleotides align to TRBD1. Unmatched junction bases numbered 6, after V lost 6 bases and J lost 7 bases. The CDR3 has 13 amino acids. Germline CDR1 reads SGHNT; CDR2 reads YYREEE (reference sequence). In DNA form, the CDR3 reads TGTGCCAGCATGAGTCAGGGGGGTGAAAAACTGTTTTTT. Its translation: CASMSQGGEKLFF.

V usage is TRBV4-1 and J usage is TRBJ1-4, with TRBD1 identical over 12 bases. The J segment lost 7 bases and the V segment lost 4 bases, leaving 4 bases of the junction unmatched. The CDR3 sequence is 15 residues long. Per the germline V gene, CDR1 is MGHRA and CDR2 is YSYEKL. CDR3 nucleotides: TGCGCCAGCAGCCGGGGACAGGGGGCCTTTGAAAAACTGTTTTTT. Amino acids: CASSRGQGAFEKLFF.

The chain recombines TRBV28 with TRBJ1-4; TRBD1 matches 8 bases. The trim removed 4 bases at V and 7 bases at J, leaving 8 bases unmatched. This CDR3 comprises 15 residues. Looked up from germline, CDR1 is MDHEN and CDR2 is SYDVKM. The CDR3: CASSSRTGLVEKLFF. CDR3 in DNA: TGTGCCAGCAGTTCACGGACAGGGTTGGTTGAAAAACTGTTTTTT.

The chain links TRBV19 to TRBJ1-5; D gene unclear. CDR1 is LNHDA, CDR2 SQIVND, per germline (reference sequence). The CDR3 has 14 amino acids. Trimming cost V 4 bases and J 6 bases, with 13 bases left between them. DNA of the CDR3: TGTGCCAGTAGTAATTGGACGTACGCTCAGCCCCAGCATTTT. It encodes CASSNWTYAQPQHF.

CDR3: CSVEDSSGQSQYF. The CDR3 coding sequence is TGCAGCGTTGAAGATTCTTCGGGACAGTCACAGTACTTC. V gene TRBV29-1 combines with J gene TRBJ2-7, with 7 positions matching TRBD1. Germline loops: CDR1 SQVTM, CDR2 ANQGSEA. After removal of 0 bases from V and 10 bases from J, the junction contained 9 bases not matched to a gene. The CDR3 sequence is 13 residues long.

V is TRBV4-1 and J is TRBJ2-2; D unresolved. Trimming removed 2 bases from V and 5 bases from J, with 12 bases in between. Germline CDR1 is MGHRA and CDR2 is YSYEKL. This CDR3 contains 15 residues. The chain's CDR3 is CASSQTQGKTGELFF. CDR3 sequence (DNA): TGCGCCAGCAGCCAAACCCAAGGAAAGACCGGGGAGCTGTTTTTT.

The chain joins TRBV11-2 to TRBJ1-2; 7 bases line up with TRBD1. V trimming: 5 bases; J trimming: 4 bases; junction bases outside the gene matches: 4. CDR1 and CDR2 from the germline V gene are SGHAT and FQNNGV. This CDR3 spans 13 amino acids. CDR3 loop: CASSKTGSYGYTF. The CDR3 nucleotides read TGTGCCAGCAGCAAGACAGGGTCCTATGGCTACACCTTC.

The gene calls are TRBV18 and TRBJ1-2; D gene unclear. Germline assignment: CDR1 KGHSH and CDR2 LQKENI. This CDR3 is 12 amino acids long. Trimming took 4 bases from V and 2 from J, leaving 5 bases between them. The CDR3 DNA reads TGTGCCAGCTCACTCACGAACTATGGCTACACCTTC. Protein sequence: CASSLTNYGYTF.

The chain uses TRBV6-5 and TRBJ1-4, with 8 bases matching TRBD1. Germline CDR1 and CDR2: MNHEY and SVGAGI. This CDR3 contains 13 residues. Trimming cost V 6 bases and J 13 bases; bases outside gene matches: 10. This chain's CDR3 is CASRAGTGRGLFF. CDR3 bases: TGTGCCAGCAGGGCGGGGACAGGTCGAGGACTGTTTTTT.